One sample yielded the 25 T cell receptor beta chains listed below, sequenced in a study of cytomegalovirus exposure and HLA in healthy donors. The study ran its PCR with 60 Vbeta and 13 Jbeta primers. Only in-frame clones appear in the TCRdb table, and some are missing; sequencing was by immunoSEQ multiplex PCR. The sample lists about 130,000 clones, 77% occurring once. The sample consisted of PBMCs. The receptors come from a male donor in good health and CMV-seropositive.

This clone was seen a handful of times. This chain connects TRBV6-5 to TRBJ2-2; tentative D call: TRBD2 (5 bases). Per germline, CDR1 MNHEY and CDR2 SVGAGI. Between the trimmed V and J ends, which lost 8 bases and 3 bases, there was a span of 13 bases. The CDR3 extends over 14 amino acids. The CDR3, as DNA: TGTGCCAGCCCCGAGGGTATCGACACCGGGGAGCTGTTTTTT. It specifies CASPEGIDTGELFF.

The chain combines TRBV6-1 with TRBJ2-4; a weak D match, TRBD1 (6 bases). Germline lookup yields CDR1 MNHNS and CDR2 SASEGT. V lost 8 bases to trimming and J lost 0 bases, with 14 bases between them. The CDR3 runs to 15 residues. CDR3 bases: TGTGCCAGCCGCTCGACAGGTTTAGCCAAAAACATTCAGTACTTC. Its protein is CASRSTGLAKNIQYF.

The chain uses TRBV19 and TRBJ2-1; 10 positions agree with TRBD2. The ends lost 4 bases at V and 15 bases at J; junction bases unmatched: 15. This CDR3 is built from 15 residues. CDR1 LNHDA and CDR2 SQIVND come from the germline V gene (reference sequence). This CDR3 is CASSKILAGEFLVFF. Written as DNA, the CDR3 is TGTGCCAGTAGTAAGATTCTAGCGGGAGAGTTCTTGGTGTTCTTC.

The chain carries TRBV10-3 and TRBJ2-3; 10 bases fit TRBD1. J gave up 3 bases and V 3 bases, and 6 bases lay outside the gene matches. The CDR3 is 16 amino acids. Germline-derived CDR1 and CDR2 are ENHRY and SYGVKD. The CDR3 coding sequence is TGTGCCATCAGTGATTGGGACAGGGGTGGGACAGATACGCAGTATTTT. It encodes CAISDWDRGGTDTQYF.

V is TRBV11-3 and J is TRBJ2-2; D may be TRBD2 (7 bases). Germline V gives CDR1 SGHNT, CDR2 YENEEA. Trimming took 2 bases from V and 7 from J, leaving 11 bases between them. CDR3 length: 14 amino acids. The CDR3 loop is CASSLSGDYGELFF. CDR3 nucleotides: TGTGCCAGCAGCTTATCAGGGGACTACGGGGAGCTGTTTTTT.

There are a few counts of this clone. CDR3 residues: CSTSAGVGEQYF. CDR3 DNA sequence: TGCAGCACTAGTGCGGGGGTAGGTGAGCAGTACTTC. V and J are TRBV29-1 and TRBJ2-7; 7 bases are a match to TRBD2. With 8 bases clipped from V and 7 bases from J, the junction kept 11 bases outside the gene matches. This CDR3 contains 12 residues. CDR1 SQVTM and CDR2 ANQGSEA come from the germline V gene.

This clone was seen only a few times. CDR3 nucleotides: TGTGCCAGCAGCCCCGTCAGGGAGCAGTTCTTC. It specifies CASSPVREQFF. The chain couples TRBV7-9 to TRBJ2-1; D call uncertain. V was trimmed by 5 bases and J by 10 bases, leaving 9 bases between them. This CDR3 region has 11 residues. Germline assignment: CDR1 SEHNR and CDR2 FQNEAQ (reference sequence).

This chain links TRBV30 with TRBJ1-3; maybe TRBD1 (5 bases). The CDR3 is made up of 14 amino acids. Germline CDR1 and CDR2: GTSNPN and SVGIG (reference sequence). V lost 2 bases and J 8 bases, leaving 16 bases between the germline ends. DNA for the CDR3: TGTGCCTGGAGTTCGAAGGGGTACGTCGACACCATATATTTT. Translating it yields CAWSSKGYVDTIYF. The variable domain in full, with the rest retrieved from reference TRBV30 and TRBJ1-3, is SQTIHQWPATLVQPVGSPLSLECTVEGTSNPNLYWYRQAAGRGLQLLFYSVGIGQISSEVPQNLSASRPQDRQFILSSKKLLLSDSGFYLCAWSSKGYVDTIYFGEGSWLTVV.

V gene TRBV6-5 combines with J gene TRBJ2-2; 8 nucleotides align to TRBD1. Germline V gene sequence: CDR1 MNHEY, CDR2 SVGAGI. CDR3 length: 15 residues. The trim removed 3 bases at V and 7 bases at J, leaving 7 bases unmatched. The CDR3 sequence is CASSYRPTGVGELFF. In nucleotides, the CDR3 is TGTGCCAGCAGTTATCGCCCGACAGGGGTCGGGGAGCTGTTTTTT.

The chain joins TRBV28 to TRBJ2-7; 8 nucleotides agree with TRBD2. This CDR3 region has 14 residues. The trim removed 6 bases at V and 5 bases at J, leaving 9 bases unmatched. Germline loops: CDR1 MDHEN, CDR2 SYDVKM. The CDR3 sequence is CASRPSGSYDEQYF. DNA for the CDR3: TGTGCCAGCAGACCCAGCGGGAGCTACGACGAGCAGTACTTC. The full variable domain, completed using reference TRBV28 and TRBJ2-7, is DVKVTQSSRYLVKRTGEKVFLECVQDMDHENMFWYRQDPGLGLRLIYFSYDVKMKEKGDIPEGYSVSREKKERFSLILESASTNQTSMYLCASRPSGSYDEQYFGPGTRLTVT.

V gene TRBV7-9 combines with J gene TRBJ2-7; D is possibly TRBD2 (5 bases). This CDR3 comprises 14 residues. The V gene lost 3 bases and the J gene lost 4 bases, with 13 bases spanning the gap. The germline V gene has CDR1 SEHNR and CDR2 FQNEAQ (reference sequence). The CDR3 reads CASSLRDKAYEQYF. In nucleotides, the CDR3 is TGTGCCAGCAGCTTGAGGGATAAAGCTTACGAGCAGTACTTC. The entire variable domain, with the rest obtained from reference TRBV7-9 and TRBJ2-7, is as follows: DTGVSQNPRHKITKRGQNVTFRCDPISEHNRLYWYRQTLGQGPEFLTYFQNEAQLEKSRLLSDRFSAERPKGSFSTLEIQRTEQGDSAMYLCASSLRDKAYEQYFGPGTRLTVT.

The chain employs TRBV19 and TRBJ1-5, with TRBD1 identical over 7 bases. Germline lookup yields CDR1 LNHDA and CDR2 SQIVND (reference sequence). This CDR3 contains 13 residues. The J segment lost 6 bases and the V segment lost 9 bases, leaving 8 bases of the junction unmatched. CDR3 sequence (DNA): TGTGCCAGCCAGACAGGGACGGGTCAGCCCCAGCATTTT. This encodes CASQTGTGQPQHF.

This clone was detected only a few times. J is TRBJ1-3 and V is TRBV18, with 10 bases that match TRBD1. The CDR3 contains 19 residues. V gave up 3 bases and J gave up 4 bases; unmatched junction bases: 15. Germline V gene data show CDR1 as KGHSH and CDR2 as LQKENI. This CDR3 is CASSPSPGQGKRGGNTIYF. The CDR3 DNA reads TGTGCCAGCTCACCTTCACCGGGACAGGGGAAACGTGGAGGAAACACCATATATTTT. The full variable domain, completed using reference TRBV18 and TRBJ1-3, is NAGVMQNPRHLVRRRGQEARLRCSPMKGHSHVYWYRQLPEEGLKFMVYLQKENIIDESGMPKERFSAEFPKEGPSILRIQQVVRGDSAAYFCASSPSPGQGKRGGNTIYFGEGSWLTVV.

The chain recombines TRBV4-1 with TRBJ1-2, with a possible D match to TRBD1 (5 bases). From germline, CDR1 is MGHRA and CDR2 YSYEKL. This CDR3 contains 18 residues. The V end was cut by 4 bases, the J end by 8 bases, with 29 bases between. CDR3 in amino acids: CASSRRGERDGVRRGYTF. For the CDR3, the DNA is TGCGCCAGCAGCCGCCGGGGGGAGCGGGACGGTGTAAGAAGGGGCTACACCTTC.

The chain recombines TRBV7-3 with TRBJ2-2; tentatively, D is TRBD2 (5 bases). This CDR3 has 14 amino acids. Germline assignment: CDR1 SGHTA and CDR2 FQGTGA. V lost 0 bases and J lost 7, with 9 bases in between. This CDR3 is CASSLTARGGELFF. The CDR3 nucleotides are TGTGCCAGCAGCTTAACGGCCCGGGGCGGGGAGCTGTTTTTT.

The CDR3 reads CASSWGRSSGTGELFF. The DNA for the CDR3 is TGTGCCAGCAGTTGGGGGAGGAGTTCGGGTACCGGGGAGCTGTTTTTT. The V gene is TRBV27, the J gene TRBJ2-2; maybe TRBD2 (6 bases). Germline V gives CDR1 MNHEY, CDR2 SMNVEV (reference sequence). Trimming left V 4 bases short and J 5 bases short, with 17 bases between. The CDR3 contains 16 residues.

Only a few counts were recorded for this clone. V gene TRBV5-6 combines with J gene TRBJ2-7, with 9 bases aligning to TRBD1. The V and J ends lost 5 bases and 1 base, in that order; junction bases with no gene match: 7. CDR1 and CDR2 (germline): SGHDT, YYEEEE. The length of the CDR3 is 15 residues. The CDR3 DNA sequence: TGTGCCAGCAGTTTTACCGGGACAGGGTCCTACGAGCAGTACTTC. It translates to CASSFTGTGSYEQYF.

The gene calls are TRBV2 and TRBJ1-1, with D possibly TRBD1 on 5 matching bases. CDR3 length: 14 residues. Germline V gene lookup returns CDR1 SNHLY and CDR2 FYNNEI. V lost 5 bases and J 3 bases, leaving 13 bases between the germline ends. The CDR3 DNA reads as TGTGCCAGCAGTTATTGGGGGGGGGACACTGAAGCTTTCTTT. This gives the protein CASSYWGGDTEAFF.

The genes are TRBV6-5 and TRBJ1-4, with 7 bases identical to TRBD1. Per germline, CDR1 MNHEY and CDR2 SVGAGI. The CDR3 has 13 residues. With 6 bases clipped from V and 8 bases from J, the junction kept 6 bases outside the gene matches. CDR3 DNA sequence: TGTGCCAGCAGGCGCCAGGGGGGAGAAAAACTGTTTTTT. This sequence encodes CASRRQGGEKLFF.

This clone was observed a handful of times. The chain has TRBV7-9 and TRBJ1-2; 7 bases are a match to TRBD1. CDR3 length equals 13 residues. Losses at the gene ends were 4 bases for V and 7 bases for J; bases not matched to a gene: 6. CDR1 and CDR2 from the germline V gene are SEHNR and FQNEAQ (reference sequence). The CDR3 DNA reads TGTGCCAGCAGCTCCGACAGGGTGCGTGGCTACACCTTC. Protein: CASSSDRVRGYTF.

The chain employs TRBV5-4 and TRBJ2-7; tentatively, D is TRBD2 (6 bases). The germline V gene encodes CDR1 SGHNT and CDR2 YYREEE (reference sequence). There are 13 residues in the CDR3. Trimming took off 1 base at V and 4 bases at J, with 9 bases between the two ends. CDR3 protein: CASSLTGGYEQYF. As DNA, the CDR3 is TGTGCCAGCAGCTTGACAGGAGGGTACGAGCAGTACTTC.

The rearrangement uses TRBV6-1 and TRBJ1-5; 9 nucleotides align to TRBD1. CDR1 and CDR2 (germline): MNHNS, SASEGT. V shed 3 bases, J shed 6 bases, and the junction held 12 bases outside the gene matches. This CDR3 contains 17 residues. The DNA for the CDR3 is TGTGCCAGCAGTGAGCCCTCGGTACAGGGGGCAATTCAGCCCCAGCATTTT. Translated: CASSEPSVQGAIQPQHF.

The chain carries TRBV28 and TRBJ2-7; possibly TRBD2 for D (5 bases). Deletions cut 2 bases from V and 4 bases from J, with 15 bases between. Germline CDR1 reads MDHEN; CDR2 reads SYDVKM. The CDR3 has 15 residues. The CDR3 nucleotides are TGTGCCAGCAGTTTAGCCGGGGAAGACACATACGAGCAGTACTTC. Translation: CASSLAGEDTYEQYF.

This clone was observed a single time. The chain couples TRBV5-1 to TRBJ1-2, with 7 nucleotides matching TRBD1. This CDR3 is 14 amino acids long. Germline CDR1 SGHRS, CDR2 YFSETQ. The V segment lost 4 bases and the J segment 4 bases; nucleotides outside the gene matches: 7. CDR3 region: CASSPGSGGYGYTF. The CDR3 DNA follows: TGCGCCAGCAGCCCGGGTTCAGGGGGCTATGGCTACACCTTC.

The chain employs TRBV19 and TRBJ2-1; 7 bases are a match to TRBD2. This CDR3 has 15 residues. The V and J ends lost 6 bases and 6 bases, in that order; junction bases with no gene match: 11. Germline CDR1 reads LNHDA; CDR2 reads SQIVND (reference sequence). The CDR3 bases are TGTGCCAGTAGACCCAGCGGGGTAGGGGCCAATGAGCAGTTCTTC. Amino acids: CASRPSGVGANEQFF.